This T cell receptor (beta chain) emerged from a study of CD4 T cell repertoires in COVID-19 (dated by TCRdb to the early 2020s). A note on the overall study: To analyze cross-reactivity, the CFSE-low cells were expanded with IL-2 for roughly ten days and then labeled again and restimulated with spike proteins from other coronaviruses. TCR Vbeta repertoire analysis of SARS-CoV-2-reactive T cells was conducted at the subset level in a few recovered individuals. The study characterized naturally processed CD4+ T cell responses to SARS-CoV-2 spike and nucleoprotein in COVID-19-recovered individuals, using TCR Vbeta sequencing to assess clonal composition. The study at large found these results: Between about 6 and 26% of SARS-CoV-2 clonotypes were also found in SARS-CoV and/or HKU1 spike-stimulated secondary cultures, consistent with cross-reactivity. Two or all three memory subsets shared several of the most expanded SARS-CoV-2-reactive clonotypes, which suggests intraclonal diversification.

Memory T cell samples that were not cultured went straight to sequencing right after ex vivo isolation. CD4+ total memory, central memory, effector memory and circulating T follicular helper cells were isolated from peripheral blood mononuclear cells. The library came from the immunoSEQ multiplex PCR assay. The study's own analysis went as follows. The Chao-Jaccard similarity index and counts of shared clonotypes were used to quantify repertoire overlap between subsets. Drawn from immuneACCESS, this table holds only the in-frame rearrangements with V and J called that TCRdb kept. Clones are partly lost; checked studies trace under half to an unresolved V gene and leave the rest unexplained. V, J and clone size reflect that table, while D and trimming were determined from the DNA. The sample includes some 24,000 clones, with 93% observed a single time. Less than 0.75% of the sample rests with the top ten.

The table lists this clone with a count of one. What this receptor recognizes is not known. The input lacks base qualities; no much larger clone sits a single base away. V is trimmed back by 0 bases and J by 5 bases, and the junction contains 4 bases that no gene match accounts for. Looking up the germline V gene yields CDR1 SGHDN and CDR2 FVKESK. The CDR3, from cysteine to phenylalanine, totals 15 residues. Of the read, only the CDR3 DNA is kept; its 45 bases are in frame from base 1. The source of this sequence is a human donor who had COVID-19. The source was circulating follicular helper CD4+ T cells (cTfh) from blood, collected before the COVID-19 pandemic. The sample's cell subset or site label is to be understood as: circulating T follicular helper cells. The rearrangement joined TRBV14 to TRBJ2-3; 8 middle bases align to TRBD1. CDR3 loop: CASSQEGRGRDTQYF. DNA sequence: TGTGCCAGCAGCCAAGAGGGCAGGGGGCGAGATACGCAGTATTTT.